The 20 T cell receptor beta chains below come from one sample, sequenced in a study of identifying expanded T cells in peripheral blood (dated 2019 in TCRdb). The protocol used for the library was the immunoSEQ multiplex PCR assay. This immuneACCESS table, as held by TCRdb, lists in-frame sequences with V and J called but not all clones. Of the missing ones, under half trace to an unresolved V gene in checked studies; the others have no known cause. The sample data list about 81,000 clones, and roughly 84% of these were observed just once. 15% to 20% of the sample goes to the ten largest clones. The sample taken for sequencing was blood. The receptor set was obtained from a person between 18 and 75 years old in good health.

CDR3 protein: CASPTGTGGNTEAFF. CDR3 DNA: TGTGCCAGCCCTACCGGGACAGGGGGGAACACTGAAGCTTTCTTT. The chain employs TRBV28 and TRBJ1-1, with 11 bases aligning to TRBD1. Germline V CDR1 and CDR2: MDHEN, SYDVKM. The CDR3 loop spans 15 amino acids. The V gene end was trimmed by 8 bases and the J gene end by 1 base; junction bases not matched to a gene: 6.

CDR3 amino acids: CASRRAGRAYEQYF. CDR3 DNA sequence: TGTGCCAGCAGAAGGGCGGGTAGGGCCTACGAGCAGTACTTC. V usage is TRBV13 and J usage is TRBJ2-7; tentatively, D is TRBD2 (5 bases). This CDR3 comprises 14 residues. Between the trimmed V and J ends, which lost 6 bases and 2 bases, there was a span of 14 bases. Germline V CDR1 and CDR2: PRHDT, FYEKMQ (reference sequence).

This CDR3 is CASRKGVAIRTEAFF. The CDR3 DNA follows: TGTGCCAGCAGGAAAGGGGTAGCAATTCGCACTGAAGCTTTCTTT. The J gene is TRBJ1-1, the V gene TRBV21-1. TRBV21-1 constitutes a pseudogene. CDR3 length: 15 residues.

The V and J genes are TRBV7-3 and TRBJ2-1; D not certain. The germline V gene has CDR1 SGHTA and CDR2 FQGTGA. The CDR3 consists of 14 residues. The germline V and J ends were trimmed by 0 bases and 8 bases, with 11 bases remaining between them. In nucleotides, the CDR3 is TGTGCCAGCAGCTTAACGGTGGCTGTCGATGAGCAGTTCTTC. This codes for CASSLTVAVDEQFF.

This chain uses TRBV7-2 with TRBJ2-7; 7 positions match TRBD2. The junction had 9 bases not matched to a gene; V was cut back by 3 bases and J by 7 bases. This CDR3 region has 14 residues. Per germline, CDR1 SGHTA and CDR2 FQGNSA. The CDR3, as DNA: TGTGCCAGCAGCTTGAGGCGGGAGCCTTGGGAGCAGTACTTC. The encoded protein is CASSLRREPWEQYF. Filled out from reference TRBV7-2 and TRBJ2-7, the complete variable domain reads GAGVSQSPSNKVTEKGKDVELRCDPISGHTALYWYRQSLGQGLEFLIYFQGNSAPDKSGLPSDRFSAERTGGSVSTLTIQRTQQEDSAVYLCASSLRREPWEQYFGPGTRLTVT.

J is TRBJ2-5 and V is TRBV12-5, with D hard to call. V was trimmed by 5 bases and J by 4 bases, leaving 5 bases between them. The CDR3 contains 11 residues. CDR1 LGHNT and CDR2 FRNRAP come from the germline V gene. In DNA, the CDR3 is TGTGCTAGTGGTCTCGGAGAGACCCAGTACTTC. Translated, it gives CASGLGETQYF.

The rearrangement uses TRBV11-2 and TRBJ2-3; D uncertain. The CDR3 extends over 15 amino acids. V dropped 0 bases and J dropped 1 base, with 8 bases sitting between them. Looked up from germline, CDR1 is SGHAT and CDR2 is FQNNGV. The CDR3 spells CASSLDGVGTDTQYF. DNA of the CDR3: TGTGCCAGCAGCTTAGATGGGGTTGGCACAGATACGCAGTATTTT. Drawing the rest from reference TRBV11-2 and TRBJ2-3, the complete variable domain is EAGVAQSPRYKIIEKRQSVAFWCNPISGHATLYWYQQILGQGPKLLIQFQNNGVVDDSQLPKDRFSAERLKGVDSTLKIQPAKLEDSAVYLCASSLDGVGTDTQYFGPGTRLTVL.

The chain couples TRBV6-1 to TRBJ1-2; 8 bases are shared with TRBD1. The CDR3 is 13 residues long. Germline assignment: CDR1 MNHNS and CDR2 SASEGT. V lost 5 bases to trimming and J lost 5 bases; unmatched junction nucleotides: 4. For the CDR3, the DNA is TGTGCCAGCAGTAGACAGGGGCGATATGGCTACACCTTC. It yields the protein CASSRQGRYGYTF.

The rearrangement uses TRBV28 and TRBJ2-7, with unresolved D. CDR1 MDHEN and CDR2 SYDVKM come from the germline V gene. V lost 6 bases and J lost 6, with 12 bases in between. There are 12 residues in the CDR3. DNA of the CDR3: TGTGCCAGCAGCCCCTCCCTGGGCGAGCAGTACTTC. This codes for CASSPSLGEQYF.

CDR3 in amino acids: CASSTNGERATNEKLFF. The DNA of the CDR3 is TGTGCCAGTAGTACCAACGGGGAAAGGGCAACTAATGAAAAACTGTTTTTT. This chain connects TRBV19 to TRBJ1-4; no clear D gene. The CDR3 has 17 amino acids. Germline CDR1 and CDR2: LNHDA and SQIVND (reference sequence). V was trimmed by 4 bases and J by 0 bases, leaving 15 bases between them.

The V call is TRBV7-9, the J call TRBJ2-7, with 10 bases matching TRBD2. The germline CDR1 and CDR2 sequences are SEHNR and FQNEAQ (reference sequence). CDR3 size: 17 residues. The V and J ends lost 1 base and 2 bases, in that order; junction bases with no gene match: 8. This chain's CDR3 is CASSLVETSGFPYEQYF. CDR3 bases: TGTGCCAGCAGCTTAGTAGAGACTAGCGGGTTTCCCTACGAGCAGTACTTC.

The rearrangement links TRBV19 to TRBJ1-3; D remains unclear. Germline loops: CDR1 LNHDA, CDR2 SQIVND (reference sequence). The CDR3 runs 14 residues. V lost 3 bases and J 4 bases, leaving 10 bases between the germline ends. The CDR3 nucleotides read TGTGCCAGTAGTATTTCGGAATCCGGAAACACCATATATTTT. It encodes CASSISESGNTIYF. Looking up the rest from reference TRBV19 and TRBJ1-3 gives the full variable domain: DGGITQSPKYLFRKEGQNVTLSCEQNLNHDAMYWYRQDPGQGLRLIYYSQIVNDFQKGDIAEGYSVSREKKESFPLTVTSAQKNPTAFYLCASSISESGNTIYFGEGSWLTVV.

V usage is TRBV2 and J usage is TRBJ1-5; 8 bases map to TRBD1. CDR1 SNHLY and CDR2 FYNNEI come from the germline V gene. The junction had 4 bases not matched to a gene; V was cut back by 6 bases and J by 6 bases. This CDR3 contains 13 residues. The CDR3 sequence is CASRPGGGQPQHF. CDR3 coding DNA: TGTGCCAGCAGGCCAGGGGGCGGTCAGCCCCAGCATTTT.

The genes are TRBV7-9 and TRBJ2-1; 9 bases line up with TRBD2. V was pared by 4 bases and J by 4 bases, with 2 bases of the junction left unmatched. This CDR3 spans 14 amino acids. CDR1 is SEHNR, CDR2 FQNEAQ, per germline (reference sequence). CDR3 region: CASSSSGAYNEQFF. DNA for the CDR3: TGTGCCAGCAGCTCTAGCGGGGCTTACAATGAGCAGTTCTTC. Full variable domain (remainder filled in from reference TRBV7-9 and TRBJ2-1): DTGVSQNPRHKITKRGQNVTFRCDPISEHNRLYWYRQTLGQGPEFLTYFQNEAQLEKSRLLSDRFSAERPKGSFSTLEIQRTEQGDSAMYLCASSSSGAYNEQFFGPGTRLTVL.

The V and J genes are TRBV4-3 and TRBJ2-6; no clear D gene. Deletions cut 1 base from V and 2 bases from J, with 3 bases between. In germline, CDR1 is LGHNA, CDR2 YSLEER. The CDR3 runs 14 residues. Written as DNA, the CDR3 is TGCGCCAGCAGCCAAGTAACTGGGGCCAACGTCCTGACTTTC. This sequence encodes CASSQVTGANVLTF.

This clone was observed a handful of times. This chain uses TRBV7-9 with TRBJ2-7, with a tentative D call TRBD1 (6 bases). The CDR3 contains 16 residues. Trimming cost V 1 base and J 2 bases, with 15 bases left between them. CDR1 and CDR2 from the germline V gene are SEHNR and FQNEAQ (reference sequence). The CDR3: CASSLGRDRRTYEQYF. CDR3 coding DNA: TGTGCCAGCAGCTTAGGACGCGACAGGCGCACCTACGAGCAGTACTTC.

This CDR3 is CASSRSLLYTGELFF. As DNA, the CDR3 is TGTGCCAGCAGCCGGAGCCTCCTCTACACCGGGGAGCTGTTTTTT. The chain links TRBV14 to TRBJ2-2; no definite D call. The V gene lost 4 bases and the J gene lost 3 bases, with 12 bases spanning the gap. CDR3 length: 15 residues. Germline V gene lookup returns CDR1 SGHDN and CDR2 FVKESK.

The chain carries TRBV30 and TRBJ1-3, with D hard to call. The V end was cut by 4 bases, the J end by 0 bases, with 4 bases between. The CDR3 loop spans 12 amino acids. Germline lookup yields CDR1 GTSNPN and CDR2 SVGIG (reference sequence). The CDR3 reads CAWTDSGNTIYF. The CDR3 DNA reads TGTGCCTGGACAGACTCTGGAAACACCATATATTTT.

This clone has only one observation. The V gene is TRBV19, the J gene TRBJ1-5; the D gene is possibly TRBD1 (5 bases). The CDR3 extends over 15 amino acids. Germline assignment: CDR1 LNHDA and CDR2 SQIVND (reference sequence). V shed 8 bases and J shed 3 bases, with 17 bases lying between them. This chain's CDR3 is CASDNFGAINQPQHF. As DNA, the CDR3 is TGTGCCAGTGACAACTTCGGGGCGATCAATCAGCCCCAGCATTTT.

The J gene is TRBJ2-2, the V gene TRBV5-6; the match to TRBD2 covers 10 bases. Trimming took 5 bases from V and 0 from J; bases not matched to a gene: 7. Looked up from germline, CDR1 is SGHDT and CDR2 is YYEEEE. The CDR3 length is 17 residues. Written as DNA, the CDR3 is TGTGCCAGCAGACGGCCAGGGACTAGCGCGAACACCGGGGAGCTGTTTTTT. Protein: CASRRPGTSANTGELFF. Full variable domain (missing parts from reference TRBV5-6 and TRBJ2-2): DAGVTQSPTHLIKTRGQQVTLRCSPKSGHDTVSWYQQALGQGPQFIFQYYEEEERQRGNFPDRFSGHQFPNYSSELNVNALLLGDSALYLCASRRPGTSANTGELFFGEGSRLTVL.